This T cell receptor (beta chain) was identified in a study of molecular identifiers for immune sequencing clone quantification. For the study at large: For replicates, RNA isolated from approximately 20,000 or 98,000 naive CD8 cells was divided into five portions, of which four were sequenced.

Construction of naive CD8 libraries employed about 19,000 to 1,000,000 sorted cells together with 10%, 30% or 50% RNA. Sorting selected naive CD8 T cells with a CD8+CD4-CCR7+CD45RA+ phenotype. For bulk TCR libraries, previously described methods and listed TCR primers were used. TCRdb called the PCR reads again in MiXCR, with one record for every CDR3 protein. The sample holds about 510,000 distinct CDR3 sequences, 20% to 25% seen once. This CDR3 contains 14 residues. Germline lookup yields CDR1 MNHEY and CDR2 SVGEGT. V shed 6 bases and J shed 0 bases, with 11 bases lying between them. Sequenced: naive CD8+ T cells from blood, with Jurkat cell RNA spiked in. Indicated subset: FACS-sorted CD8+CD4-CCR7+CD45RA+ naive T cells. The chain carries TRBV6-2 or TRBV6-3 and TRBJ2-5; D is possibly TRBD1 (6 bases). The receptor comes from a human donor in good health. Some libraries in this study had Jurkat cell RNA spiked in. CDR3 DNA sequence: TGTGCCAGCAGCAATCGACAGGACCAAGAGACCCAGTACTTC. This codes for CASSNRQDQETQYF.